This TCR beta chain was documented in a study of blood T cell repertoires in COVID-19. Study overall: Samples of COVID-19 (acute and convalescent) were obtained from the United States, Italy and Spain. The cDNA or gDNA used as material had been derived from T cells, B-cell-depleted T cells, or PBMCs.

The authors' processing: Nucleated cell counts were estimated from reference gene primer amplification. The repertoire was sequenced with immunoSEQ multiplex PCR; TCRdb's copy has only in-frame clones and lacks some. That table is the source of V, J and clone size, and D and trimming were worked out from the DNA. Among about 130,000 clones, approximately 90% were seen once, and the ten largest hold around 2%. CDR1 is SGHNT and CDR2 is YYREEE in the germline V gene (reference sequence). This CDR3 contains 15 residues. The V end was cut by 4 bases, the J end by 4 bases, with 17 bases between. Seattle patients were enrolled while actively infected and followed longitudinally.

The sequencing input was peripheral blood. The chain combines TRBV5-4 with TRBJ1-1; D not certain. This TCR was recovered from a man aged 50 to 60 with COVID-19, enrolled during active disease. Here the CDR3 reads CASSPIAGLSTEAFF. The CDR3 bases are TGTGCCAGCAGCCCCATCGCGGGTTTGAGCACTGAAGCTTTCTTT.